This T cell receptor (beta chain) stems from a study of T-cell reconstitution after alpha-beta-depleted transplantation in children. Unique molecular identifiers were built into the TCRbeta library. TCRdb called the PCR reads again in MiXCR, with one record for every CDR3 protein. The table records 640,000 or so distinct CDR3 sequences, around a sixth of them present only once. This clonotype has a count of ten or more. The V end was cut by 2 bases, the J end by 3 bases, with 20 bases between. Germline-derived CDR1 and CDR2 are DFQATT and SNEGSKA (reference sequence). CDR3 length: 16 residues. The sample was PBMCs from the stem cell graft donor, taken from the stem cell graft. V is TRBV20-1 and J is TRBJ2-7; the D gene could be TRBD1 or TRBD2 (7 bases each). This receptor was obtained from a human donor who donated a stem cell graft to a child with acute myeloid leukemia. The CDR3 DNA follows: TGCAGTGCTAGACCCTTCCAGGGGGGGATTGACTACGAGCAGTACTTC. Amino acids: CSARPFQGGIDYEQYF.